This is a list of T cell receptor beta chains from one sample in a study of blood T cells in healthy people across ages. TCRdb reanalysed the 5' RACE reads using MiXCR and keeps one entry per CDR3 protein. The sample lists around 800,000 distinct CDR3 sequences; roughly 25% were seen once. These data were also filed under a second study, of T cells of mothers and their children.

Sequenced: blood. The origin of the receptors is a boy aged 5 to 17 in good health. Both conserved end residues are part of each CDR3. Each record gives: D gene, J gene, clone size, V gene, CDR3 DNA, CDR3 protein. D genes are given only for firm matches. Expanded clones are given a class, and other clones once, few, many or no size at all.

>TRBD2|TRBJ2-1|few|TRBV12-3/TRBV12-4
TGTGCCAGCAGTTTAGCAAGGGACTACCCCCAGAATGAGCAGTTCTTC
CASSLARDYPQNEQFF
>.|TRBJ2-5|.|TRBV7-9
TGTGCCAGCAGCCCTCAAGGGGGGAGGACCCAGTACTTC
CASSPQGGRTQYF
>.|TRBJ2-2|.|TRBV2
TGTGCCAGCAGTGTTGAGGATTTAGGCACCGGGGAGCTGTTTTTT
CASSVEDLGTGELFF
>.|TRBJ2-1|.|TRBV12-3/TRBV12-4
TGTGCCAGTGTAGGACAACTCCCTGACAATGAGCAGTTCTTC
CASVGQLPDNEQFF
>.|TRBJ2-1|.|TRBV9
TGTGCCAGCAGCCCAGGGATTGGGGGCGGTTCCTACAATGAGCAGTTCTTC
CASSPGIGGGSYNEQFF
>TRBD1|TRBJ1-1|few|TRBV6-5
TGTGCCAGCAGTAACCCCGGGACAGGGTACACTGAAGCTTTCTTT
CASSNPGTGYTEAFF
>.|TRBJ1-1|few|TRBV27
TGTGCCAGCAGTTTATCCGGCCCCACGACAACTGAAGCTTTCTTT
CASSLSGPTTTEAFF
>TRBD1|TRBJ2-3|few|TRBV7-9
TGTGCCAGCAGCTTGTGGACAGGGACTAGCACAGATACGCAGTATTTT
CASSLWTGTSTDTQYF
>.|TRBJ2-6|few|TRBV29-1
TGCAGCGTTGAAGATTCCAGGGCCGAACGGTGGGGGGCCAACGTCCTGACTTTC
CSVEDSRAERWGANVLTF
>.|TRBJ2-1|.|TRBV5-5
TGTGCCAGCAGCCCGCGAAGGGGGGGCCTTTCCAATGAGCAGTTCTTC
CASSPRRGGLSNEQFF
>TRBD1|TRBJ1-4|many|TRBV5-1
TGCGCCAGCAGCTCGACAGGGTTCGGGGAAAAACTGTTTTTT
CASSSTGFGEKLFF
>TRBD1|TRBJ2-1|few|TRBV13
TGTGCCAGCAGCTTAGGGGACAGGGGGCGAAACTACAATGAGCAGTTCTTC
CASSLGDRGRNYNEQFF
>TRBD2|TRBJ2-5|.|TRBV4-1
TGCGCCAGCAGCCAAGAGGATCCCCCGTTTTTTCTAGCGGGGAAAGAGACCCAGTACTTC
CASSQEDPPFFLAGKETQYF
>.|TRBJ2-5|.|TRBV6-5
TGTGCCAGCAGTTACTCCTTCCCGTACCAAGAGACCCAGTACTTC
CASSYSFPYQETQYF
>TRBD2|TRBJ2-1|.|TRBV4-2
TGTGCCAGCAGCCAAGATGGAGTAGCGGGGGGGCGGCGGAGTGAGCAGTTCTTC
CASSQDGVAGGRRSEQFF
>.|TRBJ2-2|few|TRBV12-5
TGTGCTAGTGGTTTGGTATATGGGGCGCCGCACACCGGGGAGCTGTTTTTT
CASGLVYGAPHTGELFF
>TRBD1|TRBJ1-1|.|TRBV12-3/TRBV12-4
TGTGCCAGCACAATGAGGACAGGGTTAACTGAAGCTTTCTTT
CASTMRTGLTEAFF
>.|TRBJ1-5|few|TRBV12-3/TRBV12-4
TGTGCCAGCAAGACATCGCAGTCTAATCAGCCCCAGCATTTT
CASKTSQSNQPQHF
>TRBD2|TRBJ2-1|.|TRBV6-1
TGTGCCAGCAGCCCCTCTAGCGGGGAATACAATGAGCAGTTCTTC
CASSPSSGEYNEQFF
>TRBD1|TRBJ1-5|.|TRBV7-9
TGTGCCAGCAGCCCGACCGGACAGGGCAATCAGCCCCAGCATTTT
CASSPTGQGNQPQHF
>TRBD1|TRBJ2-5|.|TRBV20-1
TGCAGTGCTACCGGACAGGGCCAAGAGACCCAGTACTTC
CSATGQGQETQYF
>TRBD1|TRBJ1-1|few|TRBV29-1
TGCAGCCTGATGGGACAGCTGAACACTGAAGCTTTCTTT
CSLMGQLNTEAFF
>TRBD1|TRBJ2-5|many|TRBV2
TGTGCCAGCAGTGAAGGAGACAGGGGGCTGCAAGAGACCCAGTACTTC
CASSEGDRGLQETQYF
>.|TRBJ1-5|.|TRBV9
TGTGCCAGCAGCCCAGACACCGGTAGCAATCAGCCCCAGCATTTT
CASSPDTGSNQPQHF
>.|TRBJ2-5|.|TRBV9
TGTGCCAGCAGCCCCCCCCGACAGCAAGAGACCCAGTACTTC
CASSPPRQQETQYF
>TRBD2|TRBJ2-1|few|TRBV7-9
TGTGCCAGCAGCCCGGGACTAGTAGAAGGCAATGAGCAGTTCTTC
CASSPGLVEGNEQFF
>.|TRBJ1-5|many|TRBV15
TGTGCCACCAGCAGAGAGCGGGGGATTCGGGAGCCCCAGCATTTT
CATSRERGIREPQHF
>.|TRBJ1-4|.|TRBV6-1
TGTGCCAGCAAGATACAGGGAACTAATGAAAAACTGTTTTTT
CASKIQGTNEKLFF
>TRBD1|TRBJ1-5|.|TRBV12-3/TRBV12-4
TGTGCCAGCAGCCCGACAGGGGGGCTTAATCAGCCCCAGCATTTT
CASSPTGGLNQPQHF
>TRBD2|TRBJ2-5|few|TRBV4-1
TGCGCCAGCAGCCAAGTACCGCGGGGGGCCCAAGAGACCCAGTACTTC
CASSQVPRGAQETQYF
>.|TRBJ1-2|.|TRBV6-5
TGTGCCAGCAGTTACTCCGGGCAGGGAGCTAGCTATGGCTACACCTTC
CASSYSGQGASYGYTF
>TRBD1|TRBJ2-5|.|TRBV10-3
TGTGCCATCAGTAACCCGGTTGGACAGGGACAAGAGACCCAGTACTTC
CAISNPVGQGQETQYF
>TRBD2|TRBJ2-7|few|TRBV27
TGTGCCAGCAGTCCCTATGCCCCTAGCGGAACCTACGAGCAGTACTTC
CASSPYAPSGTYEQYF
>.|TRBJ1-3|few|TRBV7-2
TGTGCCAGCAGCTTAACTCGGTCAGGGATTGGAAACACCATATATTTT
CASSLTRSGIGNTIYF
>.|TRBJ2-7|.|TRBV5-1
TGCGCCAGCAGCTTGTCTGTACTCGGGGGTCCCACGGTCGAGCAGTACTTC
CASSLSVLGGPTVEQYF
>.|TRBJ2-5|.|TRBV27
TGTGCCAGCAGTTTACAGAAGGGGGAGACCCAGTACTTC
CASSLQKGETQYF